This TCR beta chain was sequenced during a study of response to subunit inactivated influenza vaccine. Whole-study results and caveats: It was the authors' suggestion that each seasonal influenza vaccination recruits few new T cells.

Note on this clonotype: The antigen is unknown.

The CDR3 is 12 residues long. CDR1 and CDR2 (germline): LGHDT, YNNKEL (reference sequence). V dropped 8 bases and J dropped 3; count of bases not matched to a gene: 4. Via MiXCR, TCRdb re-called the RT-PCR reads, giving one row per CDR3 protein. The sample consists of roughly 170,000 distinct CDR3 sequences, about 9% of them appearing once. The sample in question was non-naive T cells sorted from PBMCs, obtained on the day of vaccination. The receptor was isolated from a man aged 50-59 years who received an inactivated influenza vaccine. This chain joins TRBV3-1 and TRBJ2-7; 7 bases map to TRBD1. CDR3 region: CASGTENYEQYF. The CDR3 coding sequence is TGTGCCAGCGGGACAGAGAACTACGAGCAGTACTTC.